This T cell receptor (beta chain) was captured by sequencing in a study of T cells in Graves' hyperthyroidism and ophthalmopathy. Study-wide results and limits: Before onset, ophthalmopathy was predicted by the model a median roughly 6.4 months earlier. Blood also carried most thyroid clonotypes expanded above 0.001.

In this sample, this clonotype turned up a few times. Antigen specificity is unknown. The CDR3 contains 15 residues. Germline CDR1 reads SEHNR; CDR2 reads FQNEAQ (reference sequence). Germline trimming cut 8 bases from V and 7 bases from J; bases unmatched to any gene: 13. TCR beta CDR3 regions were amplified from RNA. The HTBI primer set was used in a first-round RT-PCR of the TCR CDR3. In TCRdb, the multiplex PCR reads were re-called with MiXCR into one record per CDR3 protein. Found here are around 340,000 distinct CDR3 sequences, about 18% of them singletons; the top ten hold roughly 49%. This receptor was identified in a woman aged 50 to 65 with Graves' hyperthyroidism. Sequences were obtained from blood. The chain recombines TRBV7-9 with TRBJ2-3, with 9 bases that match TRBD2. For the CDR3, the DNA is TGTGCCAGCCTCCCGGAGGCTAGCGGGACATATACGCAGTATTTT. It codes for CASLPEASGTYTQYF.